The clone carrying this T cell receptor beta chain was seen repeatedly, ten times or more. The data originate from a study of response to subunit inactivated influenza vaccine. The CDR3 is made up of 15 amino acids. With 6 bases clipped from V and 1 base from J, the junction kept 6 bases outside the gene matches. TCRdb redid the calling of the RT-PCR reads with MiXCR, one entry per CDR3 protein. The sample comprises about 570,000 distinct CDR3 sequences, about 10% of which are singletons, and roughly 9.6% rests with the top ten. These sequences were also reported in another study, on T cells expressing NK-cell markers. That paper adds: TCR beta libraries carry UMIs added by 5'RACE template switching.

The material was PBMCs from blood, obtained on the day of vaccination. This sequence joins TRBV12-3 or TRBV12-4 and TRBJ2-7; TRBD2 aligns across 10 bases. The clonotype comes from a man between 50 and 59 years old who received an inactivated influenza vaccine. CDR3 amino acids: CASSEASGGSYEQYF. The CDR3 DNA is TGTGCCAGCAGCGAGGCTAGCGGGGGATCCTACGAGCAGTACTTC.